The 21 T cell receptor beta chains below all came from one sample that was sequenced in a study of CD8 T cells in Susac syndrome. RNA amounts of roughly 0.45 to 1 ug underwent reverse transcription with random hexamers. TCRdb processed the immunoSEQ multiplex PCR reads anew with MiXCR; each CDR3 protein has one entry. The repertoire has around 190,000 distinct CDR3 sequences, 85% to 95% of them found once; the top ten carry around 0.11%. The sample taken for sequencing was CD4+ T cells from PBMCs. Receptors originate from a human donor in good health.

The rearrangement links TRBV12-3 or TRBV12-4 to TRBJ2-7; tentatively, D is TRBD2 (5 bases). V lost 7 bases and J lost 9, with 19 bases in between. The CDR3 is 13 residues long. The chain's CDR3 is CASTRHWEGGQYF. DNA for the CDR3: TGTGCCAGCACCCGACATTGGGAAGGAGGGCAGTACTTC.

The gene calls are TRBV2 and TRBJ2-1, with 8 nucleotides matching TRBD2. The CDR3 length is 15 residues. The germline V gene encodes CDR1 SNHLY and CDR2 FYNNEI. V shed 2 bases and J 5 bases; nucleotides not matched to a gene: 5. The CDR3 sequence: CASSERTSRNNEQFF. The CDR3 DNA sequence: TGTGCCAGCAGTGAACGGACTAGCCGAAACAATGAGCAGTTCTTC.

In this sample, this clonotype turned up once. The V call is TRBV28, the J call TRBJ2-5, with 8 bases fitting TRBD2. The germline CDR1 and CDR2 sequences are MDHEN and SYDVKM. V dropped 2 bases and J dropped 5; count of bases not matched to a gene: 10. This CDR3 contains 16 residues. The DNA of the CDR3 is TGTGCCAGCAGTTTAATCAGGCGGGGGGTCGGTGAGACCCAGTACTTC. The encoded protein is CASSLIRRGVGETQYF.

V and J are TRBV6-5 and TRBJ2-1; 8 positions agree with TRBD1. This CDR3 has 15 amino acids. Per germline, CDR1 MNHEY and CDR2 SVGAGI. The ends lost 2 bases at V and 8 bases at J; junction bases unmatched: 8. CDR3 sequence reads: CASSYLGQGGYEQFF. The CDR3 DNA reads TGTGCCAGCAGTTACCTTGGACAGGGCGGGTATGAGCAGTTCTTC.

The V call is TRBV7-2, the J call TRBJ2-7; tentative D call: TRBD2 (6 bases). The CDR3 is 15 residues long. From germline, CDR1 is SGHTA and CDR2 FQGNSA. V dropped 6 bases and J dropped 3 bases, with 18 bases sitting between them. The CDR3 loop is CASSVHLTSYYEQYF. CDR3 bases: TGTGCCAGCAGTGTCCATTTGACTAGTTACTACGAGCAGTACTTC.

This clonotype has just one count. The J gene is TRBJ2-1, the V gene TRBV20-1, with D hard to call. V was trimmed by 6 bases and J by 8 bases, leaving 14 bases between them. The CDR3 is 12 amino acids. Germline-derived CDR1 and CDR2 are DFQATT and SNEGSKA (reference sequence). The CDR3 DNA is TGCAGTGCAAACCCTTTCTCATATGAGCAGTTCTTC. This sequence encodes CSANPFSYEQFF.

This chain joins TRBV18 and TRBJ2-5; D is unresolved. This CDR3 region has 10 residues. Germline CDR1 and CDR2: KGHSH and LQKENI. V was clipped by 10 bases and J by 7 bases, with 10 bases between them. Here the CDR3 DNA reads TGTGCCACCCCTAGTATGACCCAGTACTTC. Protein product: CATPSMTQYF.

The genes are TRBV4-3 and TRBJ2-2; tentative D call: TRBD2 (5 bases). Germline V CDR1 and CDR2: LGHNA, YSLEER. The V gene lost 4 bases and the J gene lost 0 bases, with 9 bases spanning the gap. The CDR3 runs to 15 residues. CDR3 bases: TGCGCCAGCAGCCCTCTGCGGGCGAACACCGGGGAGCTGTTTTTT. It yields the protein CASSPLRANTGELFF.

The chain combines TRBV5-1 with TRBJ1-5; D remains ambiguous. Germline loops: CDR1 SGHRS, CDR2 YFSETQ. The CDR3 is 15 residues long. Trimming shortened V by 0 bases and J by 4 bases, and 11 bases separated the two germline ends. The CDR3 here is CASSLGGSPNQPQHF. CDR3 bases: TGCGCCAGCAGCTTGGGCGGCAGCCCAAATCAGCCCCAGCATTTT.

The chain employs TRBV6-5 and TRBJ2-1, with a tentative D call TRBD2 (5 bases). This CDR3 is 16 amino acids long. Germline CDR1 reads MNHEY; CDR2 reads SVGAGI. The ends were cut back, 2 bases at V and 0 bases at J, with 11 bases in the middle. Here the CDR3 DNA reads TGTGCCAGCAGTTACACCGACACTAGCTCCTACAATGAGCAGTTCTTC. It specifies CASSYTDTSSYNEQFF.

The chain recombines TRBV20-1 with TRBJ2-7; 10 positions match TRBD2. The V gene's germline CDR1 is DFQATT and CDR2 SNEGSKA (reference sequence). CDR3 length: 14 amino acids. After removal of 3 bases from V and 5 bases from J, the junction contained 7 bases not matched to a gene. CDR3 protein: CSASFLAGEDEQYF. CDR3 DNA: TGCAGTGCTAGTTTCCTAGCGGGAGAAGACGAGCAGTACTTC.

The genes are TRBV18 and TRBJ1-2, with D unclear. V lost 2 bases and J 0 bases, leaving 10 bases between the germline ends. Germline-derived CDR1 and CDR2 are KGHSH and LQKENI. The CDR3 runs to 15 residues. CDR3 DNA: TGTGCCAGCTCACCATTTCGGCAGACTAACTATGGCTACACCTTC. It yields the protein CASSPFRQTNYGYTF.

V gene TRBV7-8 combines with J gene TRBJ1-4, with D hard to call. In germline, CDR1 is SGHVS, CDR2 FQNEAQ. The V gene lost 4 bases and the J gene lost 1 base, with 13 bases spanning the gap. There are 16 residues in the CDR3. CDR3 sequence reads: CASSSLRAVTNEKLFF. CDR3 DNA sequence: TGTGCCAGCAGCTCACTACGGGCAGTAACTAATGAAAAACTGTTTTTT.

This chain joins TRBV14 and TRBJ1-1; D is unclear. CDR3 length: 14 amino acids. Trimming pared 1 base from V and 4 bases from J, leaving 10 bases between. Germline V lookup: CDR1 SGHDN, CDR2 FVKESK. CDR3 in amino acids: CASSQGSWRTEAFF. The CDR3 DNA sequence: TGTGCCAGCAGCCAAGGAAGTTGGCGCACTGAAGCTTTCTTT.

V is TRBV4-3 and J is TRBJ2-1, with a weak D call TRBD2 (5 bases). This CDR3 has 14 residues. Germline assignment: CDR1 LGHNA and CDR2 YSLEER. Between the trimmed V and J ends, which lost 0 bases and 5 bases, there was a span of 8 bases. The CDR3 DNA is TGCGCCAGCAGCCAAGATTTGCGGGACAATGAGCAGTTCTTC. Translation gives CASSQDLRDNEQFF.

The CDR3, as DNA: TGTGCCAGTACTACCGCGAACACCGGGGAGCTGTTTTTT. Protein product: CASTTANTGELFF. This chain links TRBV19 with TRBJ2-2; D is unresolved. V lost 7 bases, J lost 0 bases, and 6 bases lay in between. Germline CDR1 reads LNHDA; CDR2 reads SQIVND (reference sequence). The CDR3 consists of 13 residues.

The chain has TRBV6-6 and TRBJ2-7; possibly TRBD2 for D (6 bases). The germline CDR1 and CDR2 sequences are MNHNY and SVGAGI (reference sequence). This CDR3 has 14 amino acids. V was trimmed by 0 bases and J by 1 base, leaving 7 bases between them. The CDR3 DNA sequence: TGTGCCAGCAGTTACTCCGGGACTTCCTACGAGCAGTACTTC. As protein: CASSYSGTSYEQYF.

This chain connects TRBV4-3 to TRBJ1-1, with D maybe TRBD1 (6 bases). Germline lookup yields CDR1 LGHNA and CDR2 YSLEER. Trimming removed 5 bases at V and 4 bases at J, with 11 bases between. The CDR3 runs 13 residues. CDR3 DNA sequence: TGCGCCAGCAGCAAACAGGGTAGCACTGAAGCTTTCTTT. As protein: CASSKQGSTEAFF.

The rearrangement uses TRBV29-1 and TRBJ2-5; D perhaps matches TRBD2 (7 bases). Trimming took off 1 base at V and 4 bases at J, with 10 bases between the two ends. The CDR3 is 13 residues long. Germline V CDR1 and CDR2: SQVTM, ANQGSEA. The CDR3 DNA is TGCAGCGTTGAAGCTAGGGGGGGAGAGACCCAGTACTTC. Its translation: CSVEARGGETQYF.

The rearrangement joins TRBV6-2 or TRBV6-3 to TRBJ1-5; 8 bases align to TRBD1. The V gene's germline CDR1 is MNHEY and CDR2 SVGEGT. The J segment lost 3 bases and the V segment lost 6 bases, leaving 4 bases of the junction unmatched. The CDR3 length is 14 residues. The chain's CDR3 is CASRGQGSNQPQHF. The CDR3 nucleotides are TGTGCCAGCAGAGGACAGGGTTCCAATCAGCCCCAGCATTTT.

This clonotype was recorded once. The chain links TRBV28 to TRBJ2-7; tentatively, D is TRBD1 or TRBD2 (5 bases each). V lost 6 bases to trimming and J lost 7 bases, with 13 bases between them. Germline CDR1 MDHEN, CDR2 SYDVKM. This CDR3 has 12 residues. The CDR3 reads CASSRGAREQYF. The CDR3 DNA follows: TGTGCCAGCAGCCGAGGGGCGAGAGAGCAGTACTTC.